What follows is one T cell receptor beta chain and its context. The antigen remains undetermined. Peripheral blood, 9.5 to 10 milliliters per donor, was collected. This sample is drawn from a study of blood T cells in healthy people across ages. For the second PCR, which ran for about 6 to 11 cycles, a sample-barcoded 5' primer and a J-beta primer mix were used. A 12-random-nucleotide template-switch adaptor tagged each cDNA molecule. All samples gave at least 2.5 million CDR3-containing paired-end reads. In TCRdb, the 5' RACE reads were re-called with MiXCR into one record per CDR3 protein. In the table there are over a million distinct CDR3 sequences, approximately 40% of which are singletons. Whole-study results and caveats: A greater number of naive CD4+ cells and higher diversity distinguished long-lived donors from aged donors.

Germline V gene lookup returns CDR1 SGHNT and CDR2 YYREEE (reference sequence). V shed 3 bases and J shed 6 bases, with 13 bases lying between them. This CDR3 is built from 15 residues. The chain combines TRBV5-4 with TRBJ1-6; D gene unclear. The clonotype was recovered from a woman under 30 in good health. Sequencing used blood. The CDR3 is CASSSSVDFNSPLHF. CDR3 nucleotides: TGTGCCAGCAGCTCCTCAGTCGATTTTAATTCACCCCTCCACTTT.